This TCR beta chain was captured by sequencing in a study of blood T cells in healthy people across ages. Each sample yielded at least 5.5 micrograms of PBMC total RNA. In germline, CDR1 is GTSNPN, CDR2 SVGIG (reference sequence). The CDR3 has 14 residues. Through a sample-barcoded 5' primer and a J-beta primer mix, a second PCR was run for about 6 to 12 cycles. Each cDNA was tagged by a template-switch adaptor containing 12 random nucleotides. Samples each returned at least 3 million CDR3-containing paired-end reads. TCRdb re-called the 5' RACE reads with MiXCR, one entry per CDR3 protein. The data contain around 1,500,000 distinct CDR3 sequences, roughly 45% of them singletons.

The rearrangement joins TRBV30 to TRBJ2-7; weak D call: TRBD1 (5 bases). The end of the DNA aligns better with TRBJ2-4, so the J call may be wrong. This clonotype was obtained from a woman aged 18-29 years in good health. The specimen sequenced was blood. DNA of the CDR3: TGTGCCTGGAGTGACGGGCCAGGGAAAAACATTCAGTACTTC. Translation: CAWSDGPGKNIQYF.